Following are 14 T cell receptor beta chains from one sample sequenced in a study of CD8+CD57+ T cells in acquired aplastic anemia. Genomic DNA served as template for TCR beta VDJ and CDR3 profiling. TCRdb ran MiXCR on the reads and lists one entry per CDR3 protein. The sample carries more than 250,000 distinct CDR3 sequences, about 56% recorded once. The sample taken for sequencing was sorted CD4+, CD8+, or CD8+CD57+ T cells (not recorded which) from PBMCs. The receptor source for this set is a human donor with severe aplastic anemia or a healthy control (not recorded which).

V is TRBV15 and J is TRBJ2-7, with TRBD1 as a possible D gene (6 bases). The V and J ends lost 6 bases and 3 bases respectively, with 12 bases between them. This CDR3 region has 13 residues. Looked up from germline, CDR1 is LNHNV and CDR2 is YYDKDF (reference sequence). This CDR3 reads CATRGQGIYEQYF. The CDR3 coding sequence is TGTGCCACCAGGGGTCAGGGGATCTACGAGCAGTACTTC.

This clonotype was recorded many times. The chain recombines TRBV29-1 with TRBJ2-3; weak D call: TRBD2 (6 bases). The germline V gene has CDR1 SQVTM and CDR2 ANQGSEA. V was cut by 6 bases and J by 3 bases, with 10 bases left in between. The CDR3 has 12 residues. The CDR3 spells CSVSGGTDTQYF. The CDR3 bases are TGCAGCGTGTCCGGAGGGACAGATACGCAGTATTTT.

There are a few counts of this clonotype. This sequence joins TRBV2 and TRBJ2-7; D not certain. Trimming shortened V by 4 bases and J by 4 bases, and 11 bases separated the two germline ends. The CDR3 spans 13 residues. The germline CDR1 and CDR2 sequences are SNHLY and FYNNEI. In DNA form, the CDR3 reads TGTGCCAGCAGTGTTGAGACAACATACGAGCAGTACTTC. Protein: CASSVETTYEQYF.

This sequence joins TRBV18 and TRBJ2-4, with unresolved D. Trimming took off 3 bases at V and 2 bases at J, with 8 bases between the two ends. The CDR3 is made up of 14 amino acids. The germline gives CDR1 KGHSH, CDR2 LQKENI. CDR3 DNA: TGTGCCAGCTCACCTCCAGTATCCAAAAACATTCAGTACTTC. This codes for CASSPPVSKNIQYF.

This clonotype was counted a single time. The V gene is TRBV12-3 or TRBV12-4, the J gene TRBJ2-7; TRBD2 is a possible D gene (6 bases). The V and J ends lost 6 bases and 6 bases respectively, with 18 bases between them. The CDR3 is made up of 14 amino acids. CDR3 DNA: TGTGCCAGCAGCCCTCAGCTAGCGCTCAGCGAGCAGTACTTC. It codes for CASSPQLALSEQYF.

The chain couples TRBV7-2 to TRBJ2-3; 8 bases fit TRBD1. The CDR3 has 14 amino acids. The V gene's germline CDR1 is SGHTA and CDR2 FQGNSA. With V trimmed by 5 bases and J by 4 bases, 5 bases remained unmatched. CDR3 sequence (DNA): TGTGCCAGCAGCCCCCGACAGGGGTCAGATACGCAGTATTTT. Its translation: CASSPRQGSDTQYF.

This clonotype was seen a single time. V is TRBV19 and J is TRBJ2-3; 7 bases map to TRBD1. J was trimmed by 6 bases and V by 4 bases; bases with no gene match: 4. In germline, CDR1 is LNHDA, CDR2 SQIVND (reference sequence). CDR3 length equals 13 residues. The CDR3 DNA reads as TGTGCCAGTAGTACGACAGGGCCCGATACGCAGTATTTT. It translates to CASSTTGPDTQYF.

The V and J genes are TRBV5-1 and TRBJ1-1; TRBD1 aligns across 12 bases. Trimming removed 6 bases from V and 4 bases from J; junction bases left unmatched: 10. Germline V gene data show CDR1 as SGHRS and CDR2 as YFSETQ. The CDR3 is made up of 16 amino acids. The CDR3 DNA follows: TGCGCCAGCAAGGAGGGACAGGGGGCGTCGTCCACTGAAGCTTTCTTT. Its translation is CASKEGQGASSTEAFF. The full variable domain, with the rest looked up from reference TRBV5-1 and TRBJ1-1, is KAGVTQTPRYLIKTRGQQVTLSCSPISGHRSVSWYQQTPGQGLQFLFEYFSETQRNKGNFPGRFSGRQFSNSRSEMNVSTLELGDSALYLCASKEGQGASSTEAFFGQGTRLTVV.

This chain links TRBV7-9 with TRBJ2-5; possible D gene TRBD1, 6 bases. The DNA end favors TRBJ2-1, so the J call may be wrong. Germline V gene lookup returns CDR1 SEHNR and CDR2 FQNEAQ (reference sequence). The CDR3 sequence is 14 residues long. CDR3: CASSLEPRGNEQFF. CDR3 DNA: TGTGCCAGCAGCTTAGAACCCAGGGGCAATGAGCAGTTCTTC.

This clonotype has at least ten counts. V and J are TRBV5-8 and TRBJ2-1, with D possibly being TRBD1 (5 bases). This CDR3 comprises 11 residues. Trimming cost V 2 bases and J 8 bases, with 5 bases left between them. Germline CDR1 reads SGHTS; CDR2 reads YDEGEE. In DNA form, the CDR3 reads TGTGCCAGCAGCTTCAGGGATGAGCAGTTCTTC. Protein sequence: CASSFRDEQFF.

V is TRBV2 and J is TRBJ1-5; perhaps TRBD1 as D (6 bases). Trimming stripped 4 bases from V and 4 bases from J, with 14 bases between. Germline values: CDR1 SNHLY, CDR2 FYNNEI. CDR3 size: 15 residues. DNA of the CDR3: TGTGCCAGCAGTGGTTTAGGGGGAGGGAATCAGCCCCAGCATTTT. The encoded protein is CASSGLGGGNQPQHF.

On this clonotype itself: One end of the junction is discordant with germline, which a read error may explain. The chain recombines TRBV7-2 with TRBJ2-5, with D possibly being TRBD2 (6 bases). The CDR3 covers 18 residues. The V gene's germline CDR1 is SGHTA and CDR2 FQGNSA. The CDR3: CASSLVGQLRGAGETQYF. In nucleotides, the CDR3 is TGTGCCAGTAGCTTAGTCGGGCAATTGAGAGGTGCGGGGGAGACCCAGTACTTC.

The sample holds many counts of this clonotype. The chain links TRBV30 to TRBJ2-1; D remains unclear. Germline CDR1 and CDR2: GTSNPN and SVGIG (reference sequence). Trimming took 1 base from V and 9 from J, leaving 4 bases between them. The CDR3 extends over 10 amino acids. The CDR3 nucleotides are TGTGCCTGGAGTGGAGGTGAGCAGTTCTTC. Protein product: CAWSGGEQFF. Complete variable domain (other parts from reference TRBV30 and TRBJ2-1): SQTIHQWPATLVQPVGSPLSLECTVEGTSNPNLYWYRQAAGRGLQLLFYSVGIGQISSEVPQNLSASRPQDRQFILSSKKLLLSDSGFYLCAWSGGEQFFGPGTRLTVL.

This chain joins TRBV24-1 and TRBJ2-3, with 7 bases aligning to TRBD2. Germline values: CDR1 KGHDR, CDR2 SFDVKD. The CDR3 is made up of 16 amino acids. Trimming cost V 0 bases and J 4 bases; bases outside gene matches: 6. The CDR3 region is CATSDLVRGGADTQYF. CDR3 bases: TGTGCCACCAGTGATTTGGTGAGGGGAGGGGCAGATACGCAGTATTTT.